These T cell receptor beta chains were read from a single sample in a study of cytomegalovirus exposure and HLA in healthy donors. The data were produced by immunoSEQ multiplex PCR, yet TCRdb's version contains in-frame clones alone and is incomplete. The repertoire consists of 150,000 to 200,000 clones, with approximately 70% occurring once and the leading ten covering 4.5% to 5%. The source material was PBMCs. These receptors were obtained from a man in his late teens or twenties in good health and CMV-seropositive. Both conserved end residues are part of each CDR3. Fields, in order: J gene, D gene, clone size, V gene, CDR3 DNA, CDR3 protein. D genes are given only for firm matches. A row's size may be missing; if present it is once, few, many or a size class.

j_call: TRBJ2-2; d_call: NA; clone_size: NA; v_call: TRBV2; cdr3_nt: TGTGCCAGCAGTTCGGCCGGGGAGCTGTTTTTT; cdr3_aa: CASSSAGELFF
j_call: TRBJ1-2; d_call: NA; clone_size: few; v_call: TRBV7-2; cdr3_nt: TGTGCCAGCAGCCCGGGACACAACTATGGCTACACCTTC; cdr3_aa: CASSPGHNYGYTF
j_call: TRBJ1-5; d_call: NA; clone_size: NA; v_call: TRBV18; cdr3_nt: TGTGCCAGCTCACGGTACAGGGACCCCCCCCAGCATTTT; cdr3_aa: CASSRYRDPPQHF
j_call: TRBJ1-1; d_call: TRBD1; clone_size: few; v_call: TRBV5-3; cdr3_nt: TGTGCCAGAAGCATTAACGCCGGGACAGGGAGGCCTGAAGCTTTCTTT; cdr3_aa: CARSINAGTGRPEAFF
j_call: TRBJ2-5; d_call: TRBD1; clone_size: few; v_call: TRBV6-1; cdr3_nt: TGTGCCAGCAGTGGCCAGGGACAGACCCTAAAGACCCAGTACTTC; cdr3_aa: CASSGQGQTLKTQYF
j_call: TRBJ1-1; d_call: TRBD1; clone_size: NA; v_call: TRBV6-1; cdr3_nt: TGTGCCAGCAGCCCCCGACAGGGGGTGGACACTGAAGCTTTCTTT; cdr3_aa: CASSPRQGVDTEAFF
j_call: TRBJ2-3; d_call: TRBD1; clone_size: few; v_call: TRBV7-9; cdr3_nt: TGTGCCAGCAGCCTGACAGGGGTTAACACAGATACGCAGTATTTT; cdr3_aa: CASSLTGVNTDTQYF
j_call: TRBJ1-1; d_call: NA; clone_size: NA; v_call: TRBV11-2; cdr3_nt: TGTGCCAGCAGCTTAGGGGGGGATAACACTGAAGCTTTCTTT; cdr3_aa: CASSLGGDNTEAFF
j_call: TRBJ1-5; d_call: TRBD1; clone_size: NA; v_call: TRBV5-8; cdr3_nt: TGTGCCAGCAGCTCTTACGGAGCAGGGGGCAAAAATCAGCCCCAGCATTTT; cdr3_aa: CASSSYGAGGKNQPQHF
j_call: TRBJ1-4; d_call: TRBD1; clone_size: NA; v_call: TRBV5-1; cdr3_nt: TGCGCCAGCAGCCGGACAGGCCGTTACGGGAAGCTGTTTTTT; cdr3_aa: CASSRTGRYGKLFF
j_call: TRBJ1-4; d_call: NA; clone_size: few; v_call: TRBV27; cdr3_nt: TGTGCCAGCAGCCCCCGGGTAGCAAATGAAAAACTGTTTTTT; cdr3_aa: CASSPRVANEKLFF
j_call: TRBJ2-2; d_call: TRBD2; clone_size: NA; v_call: TRBV10-3; cdr3_nt: TGTGCCATCAGTGACCCCTTAGCGGGGGGGGAAGGCGTTGACACCGGGGAGCTGTTTTTT; cdr3_aa: CAISDPLAGGEGVDTGELFF
j_call: TRBJ1-1; d_call: NA; clone_size: few; v_call: TRBV6-1; cdr3_nt: TGTGCCAGCAGTGAAGCCGACCTCAGGGGCACTGAAGCTTTCTTT; cdr3_aa: CASSEADLRGTEAFF
j_call: TRBJ1-5; d_call: NA; clone_size: NA; v_call: TRBV4-2; cdr3_nt: TGTGCCAGCAGCTCCGTCGGTCGATATAGCAATCAGCCCCAGCATTTT; cdr3_aa: CASSSVGRYSNQPQHF
j_call: TRBJ1-6; d_call: TRBD1; clone_size: NA; v_call: TRBV10-3; cdr3_nt: TGTGCCATCAGTGAGTCAAAGGGGGCTTTAGGATCACCCCTCCACTTT; cdr3_aa: CAISESKGALGSPLHF
j_call: TRBJ1-1; d_call: NA; clone_size: few; v_call: TRBV5-8; cdr3_nt: TGTGCCAGCAGCTGGAGGGTGGTAGCGGGCACTGAAGCTTTCTTT; cdr3_aa: CASSWRVVAGTEAFF
j_call: TRBJ1-1; d_call: NA; clone_size: NA; v_call: TRBV4-2; cdr3_nt: TGTGCCAGCAGCCAAGATACCAGGAACACTGAAGCTTTCTTT; cdr3_aa: CASSQDTRNTEAFF
j_call: TRBJ1-6; d_call: NA; clone_size: NA; v_call: TRBV30; cdr3_nt: TGTGCCTGGAGGCCTTTTCATCCTAATTCCCCCCTCCACTTT; cdr3_aa: CAWRPFHPNSPLHF
j_call: TRBJ2-5; d_call: NA; clone_size: NA; v_call: TRBV10-3; cdr3_nt: TGTGCCATCGGTAGTGGGCTCCAAGAGACCCAGTACTTC; cdr3_aa: CAIGSGLQETQYF
j_call: TRBJ2-3; d_call: TRBD2; clone_size: NA; v_call: TRBV29-1; cdr3_nt: TGCAGCGCTTTCCTAGCGGGAAGAGCAGATACGCAGTATTTT; cdr3_aa: CSAFLAGRADTQYF
j_call: TRBJ1-1; d_call: NA; clone_size: NA; v_call: TRBV7-9; cdr3_nt: TGTGCCAGCAGCTTAGCAGGGGCGGAGAACACTGAAGCTTTCTTT; cdr3_aa: CASSLAGAENTEAFF
j_call: TRBJ2-3; d_call: TRBD2; clone_size: NA; v_call: TRBV7-2; cdr3_nt: TGTGCCAGCAGCTTAGCGTCGGCTAGCGGGGGCTCAGATACGCAGTATTTT; cdr3_aa: CASSLASASGGSDTQYF
j_call: TRBJ2-5; d_call: TRBD2; clone_size: NA; v_call: TRBV6-1; cdr3_nt: TGTGCCAGCAGTGAATCCGTGGGGGGGTTCATGGGGACCCAGTACTTC; cdr3_aa: CASSESVGGFMGTQYF
j_call: TRBJ2-5; d_call: NA; clone_size: NA; v_call: TRBV6-6; cdr3_nt: TGTGCCAGCAGTTACTCGAGGGAGACCCAGTACTTC; cdr3_aa: CASSYSRETQYF
j_call: TRBJ1-5; d_call: TRBD1; clone_size: NA; v_call: TRBV6-5; cdr3_nt: TGTGCCAGCAGCCGGGACAGTTTAAGCAATCAGCCCCAGCATTTT; cdr3_aa: CASSRDSLSNQPQHF
j_call: TRBJ1-2; d_call: NA; clone_size: NA; v_call: TRBV27; cdr3_nt: TGTGCCAGCAGTTCCCTCTCCGGTGTCTATGGCTACACCTTC; cdr3_aa: CASSSLSGVYGYTF
j_call: TRBJ2-5; d_call: NA; clone_size: NA; v_call: TRBV28; cdr3_nt: TGTGCCAGCAGTTTGGGCGGGAATTATAAAGAGACCCAGTACTTC; cdr3_aa: CASSLGGNYKETQYF
j_call: TRBJ1-1; d_call: NA; clone_size: NA; v_call: TRBV2; cdr3_nt: TGTGCCGGCTCCTGGGGGGAAAACACTGAAGCTTTCTTT; cdr3_aa: CAGSWGENTEAFF
j_call: TRBJ1-4; d_call: NA; clone_size: NA; v_call: TRBV19; cdr3_nt: TGTGCCAGTAGTATTAGTCTTCTACTAATCCGGCGGAGAACTAATGAAAAACTGTTTTTT; cdr3_aa: CASSISLLLIRRRTNEKLFF
j_call: TRBJ1-2; d_call: TRBD1; clone_size: few; v_call: TRBV6-1; cdr3_nt: TGTGCCAGCAGTGAAGCCCCGACAGGGGGCTATGGCTACACCTTC; cdr3_aa: CASSEAPTGGYGYTF
j_call: TRBJ2-3; d_call: NA; clone_size: once; v_call: TRBV30; cdr3_nt: TGTGCCTGGAGACTACCTAGCACAGATACGCAGTATTTT; cdr3_aa: CAWRLPSTDTQYF